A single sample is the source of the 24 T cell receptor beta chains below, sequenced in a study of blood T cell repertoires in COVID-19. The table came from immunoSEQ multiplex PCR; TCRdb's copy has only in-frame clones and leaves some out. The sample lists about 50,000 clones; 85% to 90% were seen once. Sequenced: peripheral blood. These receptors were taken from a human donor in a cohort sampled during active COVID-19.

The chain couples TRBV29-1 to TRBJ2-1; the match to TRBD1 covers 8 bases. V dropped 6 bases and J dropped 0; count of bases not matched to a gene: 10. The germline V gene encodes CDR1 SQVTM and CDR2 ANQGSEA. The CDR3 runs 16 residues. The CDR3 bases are TGCAGCGTGGTGACCGGACAGGGACACTCCTACAATGAGCAGTTCTTC. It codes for CSVVTGQGHSYNEQFF.

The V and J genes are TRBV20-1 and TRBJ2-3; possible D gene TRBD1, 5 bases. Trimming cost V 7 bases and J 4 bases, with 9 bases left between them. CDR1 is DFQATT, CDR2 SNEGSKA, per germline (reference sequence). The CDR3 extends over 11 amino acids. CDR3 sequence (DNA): TGCAGTGGGGGCAGCGCAGATACGCAGTATTTT. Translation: CSGGSADTQYF.

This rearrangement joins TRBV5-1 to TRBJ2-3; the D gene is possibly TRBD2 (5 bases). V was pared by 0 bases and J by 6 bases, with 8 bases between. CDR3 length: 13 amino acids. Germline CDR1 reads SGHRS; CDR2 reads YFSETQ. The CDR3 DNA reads TGCGCCAGCAGCTTGGCCCGAGGGGATACGCAGTATTTT. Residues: CASSLARGDTQYF.

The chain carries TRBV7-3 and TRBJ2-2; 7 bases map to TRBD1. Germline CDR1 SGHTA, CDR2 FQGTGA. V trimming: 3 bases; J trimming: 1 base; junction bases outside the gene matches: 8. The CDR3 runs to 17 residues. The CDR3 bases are TGTGCCAGCAGCTTGTCTGCCGGGACAGAGAACACCGGGGAGCTGTTTTTT. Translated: CASSLSAGTENTGELFF.

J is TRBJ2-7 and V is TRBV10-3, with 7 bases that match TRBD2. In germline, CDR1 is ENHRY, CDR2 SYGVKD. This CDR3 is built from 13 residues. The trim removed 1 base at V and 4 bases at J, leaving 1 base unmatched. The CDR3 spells CAISEWEGYEQYV. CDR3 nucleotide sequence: TGTGCCATCAGTGAGTGGGAGGGATACGAGCAGTACGTC.

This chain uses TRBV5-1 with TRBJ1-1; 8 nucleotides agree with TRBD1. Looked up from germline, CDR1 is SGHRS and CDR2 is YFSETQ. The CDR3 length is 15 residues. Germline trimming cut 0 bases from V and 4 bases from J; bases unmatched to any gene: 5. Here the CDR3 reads CASSLAGQGGTEAFF. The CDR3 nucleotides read TGCGCCAGCAGCTTGGCAGGACAGGGAGGCACTGAAGCTTTCTTT. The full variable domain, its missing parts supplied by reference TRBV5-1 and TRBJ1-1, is KAGVTQTPRYLIKTRGQQVTLSCSPISGHRSVSWYQQTPGQGLQFLFEYFSETQRNKGNFPGRFSGRQFSNSRSEMNVSTLELGDSALYLCASSLAGQGGTEAFFGQGTRLTVV.

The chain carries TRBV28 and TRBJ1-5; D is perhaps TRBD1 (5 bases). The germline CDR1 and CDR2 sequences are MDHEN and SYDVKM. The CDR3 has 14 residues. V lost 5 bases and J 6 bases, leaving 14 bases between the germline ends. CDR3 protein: CASSPSRVGQPQHF. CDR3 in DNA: TGTGCCAGCAGTCCCAGCAGGGTGGGTCAGCCCCAGCATTTT.

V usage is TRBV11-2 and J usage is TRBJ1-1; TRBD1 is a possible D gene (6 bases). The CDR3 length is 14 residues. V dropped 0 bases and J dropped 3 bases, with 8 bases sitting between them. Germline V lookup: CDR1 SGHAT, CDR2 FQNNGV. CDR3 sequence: CASSLDYRDTEAFF. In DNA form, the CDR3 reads TGTGCCAGCAGCTTAGATTACAGGGACACTGAAGCTTTCTTT.

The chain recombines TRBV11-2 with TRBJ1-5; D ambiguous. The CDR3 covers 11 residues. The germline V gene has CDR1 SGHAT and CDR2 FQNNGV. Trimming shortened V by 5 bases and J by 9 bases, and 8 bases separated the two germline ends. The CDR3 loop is CASSNEGPQHF. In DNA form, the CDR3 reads TGTGCCAGCAGCAACGAGGGGCCCCAGCATTTT.

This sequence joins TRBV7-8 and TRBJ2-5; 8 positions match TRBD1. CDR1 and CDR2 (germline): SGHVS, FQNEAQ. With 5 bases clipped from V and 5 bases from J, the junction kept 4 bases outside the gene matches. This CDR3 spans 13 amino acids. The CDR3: CASSLRQGETQYF. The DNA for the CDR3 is TGTGCCAGCAGCCTCCGACAGGGGGAGACCCAGTACTTC.

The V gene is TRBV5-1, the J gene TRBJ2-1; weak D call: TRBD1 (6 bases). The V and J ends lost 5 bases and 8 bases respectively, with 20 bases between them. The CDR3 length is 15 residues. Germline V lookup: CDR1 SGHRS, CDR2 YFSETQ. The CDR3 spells CASSPSGTNFDEQFF. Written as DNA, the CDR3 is TGCGCCAGCAGTCCTTCCGGGACAAATTTTGATGAGCAGTTCTTC. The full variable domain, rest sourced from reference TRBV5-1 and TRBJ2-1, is KAGVTQTPRYLIKTRGQQVTLSCSPISGHRSVSWYQQTPGQGLQFLFEYFSETQRNKGNFPGRFSGRQFSNSRSEMNVSTLELGDSALYLCASSPSGTNFDEQFFGPGTRLTVL.

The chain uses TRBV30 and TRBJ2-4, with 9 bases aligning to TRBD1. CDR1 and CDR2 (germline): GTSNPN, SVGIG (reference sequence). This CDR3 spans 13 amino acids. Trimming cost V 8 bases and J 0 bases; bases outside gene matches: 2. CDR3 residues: CARTGAAKNIQYF. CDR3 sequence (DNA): TGTGCCCGGACAGGGGCAGCCAAAAACATTCAGTACTTC.

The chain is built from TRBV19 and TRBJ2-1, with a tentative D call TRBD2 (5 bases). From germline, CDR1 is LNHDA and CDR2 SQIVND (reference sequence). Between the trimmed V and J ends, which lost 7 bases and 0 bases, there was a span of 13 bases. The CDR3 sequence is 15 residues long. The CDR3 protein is CASTLRRSSYNEQFF. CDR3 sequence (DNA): TGTGCCAGTACATTGAGGAGGAGCTCCTACAATGAGCAGTTCTTC.

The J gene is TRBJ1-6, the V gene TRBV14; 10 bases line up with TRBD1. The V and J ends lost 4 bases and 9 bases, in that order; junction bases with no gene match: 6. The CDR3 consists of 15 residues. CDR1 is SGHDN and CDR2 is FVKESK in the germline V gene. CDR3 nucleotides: TGTGCCAGCAGCCGCGGACAGGGGGGAACTTCACCCCTCCACTTT. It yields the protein CASSRGQGGTSPLHF.

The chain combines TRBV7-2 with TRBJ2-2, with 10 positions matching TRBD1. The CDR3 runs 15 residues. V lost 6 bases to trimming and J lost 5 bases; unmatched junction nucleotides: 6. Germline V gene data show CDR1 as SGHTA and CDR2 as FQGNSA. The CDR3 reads CASSSDRGLTGELFF. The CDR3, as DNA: TGTGCCAGCAGTTCAGACAGGGGGCTTACCGGGGAGCTGTTTTTT.

This chain's CDR3 is CASSLPRDYHNEQFF. CDR3 sequence (DNA): TGTGCCAGCAGCTTACCCCGGGACTACCACAATGAGCAGTTCTTC. This chain connects TRBV7-2 to TRBJ2-1; 7 bases match TRBD2. This CDR3 region has 15 residues. Looked up from germline, CDR1 is SGHTA and CDR2 is FQGNSA. J lost 5 bases, V lost 2 bases, and 6 bases had no gene match. Full variable domain (rest looked up from reference TRBV7-2 and TRBJ2-1): GAGVSQSPSNKVTEKGKDVELRCDPISGHTALYWYRQSLGQGLEFLIYFQGNSAPDKSGLPSDRFSAERTGGSVSTLTIQRTQQEDSAVYLCASSLPRDYHNEQFFGPGTRLTVL.

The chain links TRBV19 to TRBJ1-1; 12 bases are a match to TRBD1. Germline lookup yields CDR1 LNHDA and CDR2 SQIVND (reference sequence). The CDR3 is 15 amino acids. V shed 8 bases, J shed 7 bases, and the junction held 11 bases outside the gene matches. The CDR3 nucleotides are TGTGCCAGTGCACCCCGGGGACAGGGGGCCAATGAAGCTTTCTTT. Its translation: CASAPRGQGANEAFF.

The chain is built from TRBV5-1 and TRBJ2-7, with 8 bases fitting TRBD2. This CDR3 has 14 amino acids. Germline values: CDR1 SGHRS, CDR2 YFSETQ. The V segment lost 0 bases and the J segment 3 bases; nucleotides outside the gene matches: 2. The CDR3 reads CASSLGTSSYEQYV. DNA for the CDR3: TGCGCCAGCAGCTTGGGGACTAGCAGCTACGAGCAGTACGTC.

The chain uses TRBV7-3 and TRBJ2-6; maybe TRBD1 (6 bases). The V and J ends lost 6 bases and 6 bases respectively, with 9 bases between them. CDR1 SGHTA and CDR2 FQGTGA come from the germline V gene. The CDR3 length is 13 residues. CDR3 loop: CASSRDTANVLTF. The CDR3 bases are TGTGCCAGCAGTCGGGACACGGCCAACGTCCTGACTTTC.

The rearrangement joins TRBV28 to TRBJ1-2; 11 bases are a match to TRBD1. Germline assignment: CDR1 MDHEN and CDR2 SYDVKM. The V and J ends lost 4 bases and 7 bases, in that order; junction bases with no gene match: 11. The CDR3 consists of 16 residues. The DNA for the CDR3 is TGTGCCAGCAGTTCCCCCGTGTGGACAGGGGGCTCTGGCTACACCTTC. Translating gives CASSSPVWTGGSGYTF.

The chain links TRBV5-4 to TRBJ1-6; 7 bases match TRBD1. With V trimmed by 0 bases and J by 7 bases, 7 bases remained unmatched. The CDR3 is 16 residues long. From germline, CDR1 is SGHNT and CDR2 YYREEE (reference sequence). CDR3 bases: TGTGCCAGCAGCTTGGCCAGGCTGGACAGGAATTCACCCCTCCACTTT. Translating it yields CASSLARLDRNSPLHF.

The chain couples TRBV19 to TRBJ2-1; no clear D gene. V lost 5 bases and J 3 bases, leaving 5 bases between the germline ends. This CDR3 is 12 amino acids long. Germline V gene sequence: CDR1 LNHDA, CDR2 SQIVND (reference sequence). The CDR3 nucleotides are TGTGCCAGTAGTGGCTTCTACAATGAGCAGTTCTTC. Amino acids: CASSGFYNEQFF.

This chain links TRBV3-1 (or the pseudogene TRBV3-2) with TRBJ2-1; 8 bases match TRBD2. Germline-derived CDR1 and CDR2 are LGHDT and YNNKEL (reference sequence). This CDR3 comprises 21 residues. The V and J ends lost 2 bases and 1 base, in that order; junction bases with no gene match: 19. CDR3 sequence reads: CASSQFSVEVSGKTSYNEQFF. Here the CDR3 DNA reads TGTGCCAGCAGCCAATTTAGCGTTGAGGTTAGCGGGAAAACTTCCTACAATGAGCAGTTCTTC.

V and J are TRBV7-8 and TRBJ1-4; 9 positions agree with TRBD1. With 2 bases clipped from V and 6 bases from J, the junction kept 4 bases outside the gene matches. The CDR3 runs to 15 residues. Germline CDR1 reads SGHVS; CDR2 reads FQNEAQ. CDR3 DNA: TGTGCCAGCAGCTTATCAGGGACAGGGTATGAAAAACTGTTTTTT. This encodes CASSLSGTGYEKLFF.